This T cell receptor (beta chain) was obtained from a study of neurological immune-mediated disorders. Broader study findings: Expanded clones shared no identical CDR3 amino acid sequences across subjects, which suggested private TCR-beta repertoires in all groups.

Germline loops: CDR1 SEHNR, CDR2 FQNEAQ (reference sequence). The CDR3 runs 14 residues. V was shortened by 2 bases and J by 4 bases, with 11 bases between the two germline ends. This clonotype occurred many times. Antigen specificity is unknown. Healthy control samples came from blood bank volunteers in Maryland, USA. Over 160 million TCR-beta sequences, together covering 15-18 subjects, were produced by every individual sequencing run that was carried out. One entry per CDR3 protein results from TCRdb running MiXCR on the 5' RACE reads. The sample consists of tens of thousands of distinct CDR3 sequences, roughly 23% of them appearing once.

The sample consisted of PBMCs. The clonotype originates from a woman in her seventies in good health. The V call is TRBV7-9, the J call TRBJ2-5; a possible D gene is TRBD1 (5 bases). For the CDR3, the DNA is TGTGCCAGCAGCTTATCCCCAGGGCCAGAGACCCAGTACTTC. It yields the protein CASSLSPGPETQYF.